This entry is about one TCR beta chain. This entry comes from a study of blood T cell repertoires in COVID-19. Assay used: immunoSEQ multiplex PCR; TCRdb lists only in-frame clones, some missing. The data show under 100,000 clones, around 87% seen once. Germline CDR1 MRHNA, CDR2 SNTAGT. V dropped 2 bases and J dropped 8 bases, with 10 bases sitting between them. This CDR3 region has 13 residues. The gene calls are TRBV6-4 and TRBJ2-1, with D possibly TRBD1 on 5 matching bases. The sequencing input was peripheral blood. The sequence was obtained from a human donor in a cohort sampled during active COVID-19. In nucleotides, the CDR3 is TGTGCCAGCAGTGACAACAAACAGGATGAGCAGTTCTTC. Amino acids: CASSDNKQDEQFF.